Here is one T cell receptor (beta chain) with its context. The germline CDR1 and CDR2 sequences are SGHDN and FVKESK. J gave up 16 bases and V 6 bases, and 23 bases lay outside the gene matches. This CDR3 has 16 residues. Unsorted bulk tissue, roughly 20-32 mg of it, served as the source for co-extraction of RNA and DNA. Every patient in the cohort had a primary liver carcinoma. That carcinoma was treated by surgical resection. This sample is part of a study of tumor-infiltrating lymphocytes in primary liver carcinoma. On the study more broadly: Participating patients were men and women between 30 and 69 years old.

A constant-region primer served to make TCR beta cDNA from about 0.5 ug total RNA. Employing slightly modified ARM-PCR, three nested multiplex PCR rounds were run, and these gave rise to the TCR beta libraries. Rounds one and two of PCR, each of 10 cycles, were primed with TRBV1-TRBV30 forward primers and a C-beta reverse primer. TCRdb reprocessed the multiplex PCR reads with MiXCR, giving one entry per CDR3 protein. The table includes about 210,000 distinct CDR3 sequences, around four fifths detected once. This chain connects TRBV14 to TRBJ2-1, with 8 bases identical to TRBD2. This TCR derives from a middle-aged man with primary liver carcinoma and hepatitis B virus infection. The sequenced sample consisted of tumor tissue from primary liver carcinoma. CDR3 nucleotide sequence: TGTGCCAGCAGTGCCGTAGCGGGATGGATAAACAATGAGGACTTCTTC. This encodes CASSAVAGWINNEDFF. Full variable domain (missing parts from reference TRBV14 and TRBJ2-1): EAGVTQFPSHSVIEKGQTVTLRCDPISGHDNLYWYRRVMGKEIKFLLHFVKESKQDESGMPNNRFLAERTGGTYSTLKVQPAELEDSGVYFCASSAVAGWINNEDFFGPGTRLTVL.